This T cell receptor beta chain was captured by sequencing in a study of T cell responses to AZD1222 COVID-19 vaccine. Remarks on this clone: The antigen remains unidentified.

Study results and limitations: Reportedly, nearly half of unique spike TCRs recognized epitopes outside B.1.351/B.1.1.7 mutations. Dominant CD4 TCR responses targeted spike regions 160-218 and 743-854. Clonal diversity was possibly underestimated, and white British individuals and females predominated among donors.

CDR3 size: 13 residues. Trimming shortened V by 6 bases and J by 3 bases, and 14 bases separated the two germline ends. Germline loops: CDR1 SQVTM, CDR2 ANQGSEA. Here immunoSEQ multiplex PCR was the method, and the copy in TCRdb shows in-frame clones only, minus some. This table has about 110,000 clones, about 90% appearing once. This specimen consisted of peripheral blood, obtained on day 0 of AZD1222 vaccination. The V call is TRBV29-1, the J call TRBJ1-1; D remains ambiguous. This TCR came from an adult in good health. This chain's CDR3 is CSVGLAVDTEAFF. CDR3 DNA: TGCAGCGTCGGGCTCGCGGTTGACACTGAAGCTTTCTTT.